What follows are 30 T cell receptor beta chains derived from one specimen sequenced in a study of blood T cell repertoires in COVID-19. TCRdb's table, derived via immunoSEQ multiplex PCR, lists solely in-frame clones and lacks some. The table includes about 400,000 clones, under 90% detected once. The sample comprised PBMCs or T cells enriched from blood (not recorded which). The receptors come from a woman aged 25 to 39 who had recovered from COVID-19.

The rearrangement uses TRBV6-2 or TRBV6-3 and TRBJ1-1; D ambiguous. The CDR3 runs to 12 residues. With 2 bases removed from V and 6 bases from J, the gap between germline ends came to 7 bases. Germline V lookup: CDR1 MNHEY, CDR2 SVGEGT. CDR3 nucleotide sequence: TGTGCCAGCAGTTACCCCCACTCTGAAGCTTTCTTT. It codes for CASSYPHSEAFF.

The rearrangement links TRBV6-2 or TRBV6-3 to TRBJ1-3, with 8 bases aligning to TRBD1. With V trimmed by 5 bases and J by 7 bases, 7 bases remained unmatched. The CDR3 is made up of 14 amino acids. Germline values: CDR1 MNHEY, CDR2 SVGEGT. The CDR3 sequence is CASSLGQGGNTIYF. The DNA of the CDR3 is TGTGCCAGCAGTCTTGGACAGGGCGGCAACACCATATATTTT.

The count of this clone is one. The chain uses TRBV5-1 and TRBJ1-3; D might be TRBD1 (6 bases). CDR3 length: 14 amino acids. The germline gives CDR1 SGHRS, CDR2 YFSETQ. Trimming took off 0 bases at V and 2 bases at J, with 6 bases between the two ends. This CDR3 is CASSLGTAGNTIYF. CDR3 DNA: TGCGCCAGCAGCTTGGGGACAGCTGGAAACACCATATATTTT.

This clone was observed a handful of times. The chain employs TRBV9 and TRBJ1-6; TRBD1 matches 7 bases. This CDR3 comprises 15 residues. The germline gives CDR1 SGDLS, CDR2 YYNGEE. V dropped 3 bases and J dropped 5; count of bases not matched to a gene: 5. The CDR3 DNA follows: TGTGCCAGCAGCGCCCTGGGACAGCATAATTCACCCCTCCACTTT. Protein product: CASSALGQHNSPLHF.

The CDR3, as DNA: TGTGCCAGCAGCTTGGAACAGTCCTATGGCTACACCTTC. Protein sequence: CASSLEQSYGYTF. This chain connects TRBV5-8 to TRBJ1-2; no clear D gene. Per the germline V gene, CDR1 is SGHTS and CDR2 is YDEGEE. This CDR3 contains 13 residues. Trimming took off 0 bases at V and 4 bases at J, with 7 bases between the two ends.

V gene TRBV10-3 combines with J gene TRBJ1-1, with no clear D. The germline V and J ends were trimmed by 4 bases and 1 base, with 10 bases remaining between them. The germline CDR1 and CDR2 sequences are ENHRY and SYGVKD. The CDR3 spans 14 residues. CDR3 in amino acids: CAISATRENTEAFF. CDR3 bases: TGTGCCATCAGTGCAACCCGGGAGAACACTGAAGCTTTCTTT.

This clone has only one observation. This chain links TRBV24-1 with TRBJ1-2, with D possibly matching TRBD1 (5 bases). The germline V and J ends were trimmed by 4 bases and 4 bases, with 15 bases remaining between them. CDR1 and CDR2 (germline): KGHDR, SFDVKD. The CDR3 consists of 15 residues. CDR3 in amino acids: CATSDPAGGVYGYTF. The CDR3 DNA reads as TGTGCCACCAGTGACCCCGCGGGGGGGGTCTATGGCTACACCTTC.

The V call is TRBV12-5, the J call TRBJ1-5, with TRBD1 as a possible D gene (5 bases). The CDR3 runs 13 residues. V lost 4 bases to trimming and J lost 6 bases, with 10 bases between them. CDR1 and CDR2 from the germline V gene are LGHNT and FRNRAP. The CDR3 loop is CASGSSGSQPQHF. In DNA, the CDR3 is TGTGCTAGTGGTTCATCAGGGTCTCAGCCCCAGCATTTT. Full variable domain (rest looked up from reference TRBV12-5 and TRBJ1-5): DARVTQTPRHKVTEMGQEVTMRCQPILGHNTVFWYRQTMMQGLELLAYFRNRAPLDDSGMPKDRFSAEMPDATLATLKIQPSEPRDSAVYFCASGSSGSQPQHFGDGTRLSIL.

The gene calls are TRBV6-6 and TRBJ1-4, with D perhaps TRBD1 (6 bases). Trimming stripped 6 bases from V and 4 bases from J, with 12 bases between. Germline V gene sequence: CDR1 MNHNY, CDR2 SVGAGI (reference sequence). This CDR3 has 14 amino acids. The CDR3 here is CASSLGQINEKLFF. CDR3 in DNA: TGTGCCAGCAGCCTCGGACAGATTAATGAAAAACTGTTTTTT.

The rearrangement uses TRBV19 and TRBJ1-2, with D perhaps matching TRBD1 (5 bases). Germline assignment: CDR1 LNHDA and CDR2 SQIVND (reference sequence). V was trimmed by 6 bases and J by 4 bases, leaving 24 bases between them. The CDR3 spans 17 residues. CDR3 nucleotide sequence: TGTGCCAGTAGGTCTCCCGGGACTCTGGGCGATTTCTATGGCTACACCTTC. Translation: CASRSPGTLGDFYGYTF.

This chain links TRBV5-1 with TRBJ1-4; D is perhaps TRBD1 (6 bases). This CDR3 has 17 residues. Germline CDR1 is SGHRS and CDR2 is YFSETQ. The V end lost 2 bases, the J end lost 6 bases, and 20 bases lay between the germline ends. The CDR3 reads CASSFGGVQGSDEKLFF. The CDR3 DNA is TGCGCCAGCAGCTTTGGTGGGGTACAGGGTAGTGATGAAAAACTGTTTTTT.

The chain recombines TRBV9 with TRBJ2-7, with TRBD2 matching 9 bases. This CDR3 is 14 amino acids long. Looked up from germline, CDR1 is SGDLS and CDR2 is YYNGEE. J gave up 3 bases and V 6 bases, and 7 bases lay outside the gene matches. In nucleotides, the CDR3 is TGTGCCAGCAATTCTGCGGGAGGGGGCTACGAGCAGTACTTC. This encodes CASNSAGGGYEQYF.

Here the CDR3 DNA reads TGTGCCAGTAGTATCGGCTGGGACAAGAACTACGAGCAGTACTTC. This encodes CASSIGWDKNYEQYF. The V call is TRBV19, the J call TRBJ2-7; perhaps TRBD1 as D (6 bases). The V end was cut by 3 bases, the J end by 3 bases, with 15 bases between. The CDR3 covers 15 residues. Germline V lookup: CDR1 LNHDA, CDR2 SQIVND (reference sequence). Based on the CDR3 plus reference TRBV19 and TRBJ2-7, the full variable domain is DGGITQSPKYLFRKEGQNVTLSCEQNLNHDAMYWYRQDPGQGLRLIYYSQIVNDFQKGDIAEGYSVSREKKESFPLTVTSAQKNPTAFYLCASSIGWDKNYEQYFGPGTRLTVT.

The gene calls are TRBV5-6 and TRBJ1-6; D perhaps matches TRBD1 (5 bases). CDR1 SGHDT and CDR2 YYEEEE come from the germline V gene. This CDR3 has 15 amino acids. Trimming stripped 3 bases from V and 11 bases from J, with 18 bases between. CDR3 bases: TGTGCCAGCAGCTCTCGACAGCAGTTAGATCCACCCCTCCACTTT. Encoded protein: CASSSRQQLDPPLHF.

The rearrangement links TRBV3-1 (or the pseudogene TRBV3-2) to TRBJ1-2; D is uncertain. The CDR3 loop spans 13 amino acids. Germline V gene data show CDR1 as LGHDT and CDR2 as YNNKEL (reference sequence). The V and J ends lost 1 base and 7 bases respectively, with 10 bases between them. The CDR3 loop is CASSQARGSGYTF. The CDR3 nucleotides are TGTGCCAGCAGCCAAGCCCGGGGTTCTGGCTACACCTTC.

This rearrangement joins TRBV5-1 to TRBJ2-2; 13 bases align to TRBD2. CDR1 SGHRS and CDR2 YFSETQ come from the germline V gene. V dropped 6 bases and J dropped 0; count of bases not matched to a gene: 2. This CDR3 has 16 residues. The CDR3 is CASNGLAGANTGELFF. In nucleotides, the CDR3 is TGCGCCAGCAACGGACTAGCGGGAGCGAACACCGGGGAGCTGTTTTTT.

This chain links TRBV2 with TRBJ1-2; D unresolved. This CDR3 is built from 11 residues. CDR1 is SNHLY and CDR2 is FYNNEI in the germline V gene. The V gene lost 8 bases and the J gene lost 8 bases, with 12 bases spanning the gap. CDR3 loop: CASGRLGGYTF. CDR3 DNA sequence: TGTGCCAGCGGGAGACTAGGAGGCTACACCTTC.

The chain has TRBV3-1 (or the pseudogene TRBV3-2) and TRBJ1-2; 9 bases line up with TRBD1. Germline loops: CDR1 LGHDT, CDR2 YNNKEL (reference sequence). The CDR3 has 17 amino acids. V shed 4 bases, J shed 2 bases, and the junction held 11 bases outside the gene matches. CDR3 in amino acids: CASSRRTGEIRNYGYTF. In DNA, the CDR3 is TGTGCCAGCAGCCGCCGGACAGGGGAGATTAGGAACTATGGCTACACCTTC.

The chain uses TRBV30 and TRBJ1-2, with D tentatively TRBD1 (6 bases). The V gene's germline CDR1 is GTSNPN and CDR2 SVGIG (reference sequence). CDR3 length: 12 amino acids. Trimming stripped 3 bases from V and 7 bases from J, with 12 bases between. The DNA for the CDR3 is TGTGCCTGGAGCCCCCTGGGGGCTGGCTACACCTTC. Protein sequence: CAWSPLGAGYTF.

The rearrangement links TRBV12-3 or TRBV12-4 to TRBJ1-1, with 7 bases matching TRBD1. The CDR3 spans 13 residues. Trimming removed 7 bases from V and 9 bases from J; junction bases left unmatched: 11. The CDR3 bases are TGTGCCAGCAAACAGGGGAGGTCCCTGAAAGCTTTCTTT. Its protein product is CASKQGRSLKAFF.

This rearrangement joins TRBV12-3 or TRBV12-4 to TRBJ1-1, with 8 bases matching TRBD1. With 5 bases clipped from V and 4 bases from J, the junction kept 3 bases outside the gene matches. The CDR3 runs to 13 residues. This CDR3 is CASSRQGSTEAFF. The CDR3 nucleotides are TGTGCCAGCAGTAGACAGGGGAGCACTGAAGCTTTCTTT.

The chain couples TRBV6-5 to TRBJ1-2, with 8 bases fitting TRBD1. Germline V gene sequence: CDR1 MNHEY, CDR2 SVGAGI. This CDR3 contains 15 residues. Trimming removed 2 bases from V and 5 bases from J; junction bases left unmatched: 7. The CDR3 region has the DNA TGTGCCAGCAGTTACAGACAGGGGTCATCTTATGGCTACACCTTC. Encoded protein: CASSYRQGSSYGYTF.

This clone was detected a few times. The chain joins TRBV2 to TRBJ2-1, with 9 bases fitting TRBD2. CDR1 and CDR2 (germline): SNHLY, FYNNEI. Trimming took 6 bases from V and 6 from J; bases not matched to a gene: 9. CDR3 length equals 15 residues. The CDR3 loop reads CASRGSLAGRNEQFF. DNA for the CDR3: TGTGCCAGCAGAGGATCACTAGCGGGCCGCAATGAGCAGTTCTTC.

The chain recombines TRBV5-8 with TRBJ2-7, with D possibly TRBD1 on 6 matching bases. The length of the CDR3 is 15 residues. Germline V gene sequence: CDR1 SGHTS, CDR2 YDEGEE. Trimming shortened V by 6 bases and J by 3 bases, and 19 bases separated the two germline ends. The CDR3 DNA reads as TGTGCCAGCATCCCCTTTAGGGCAGGGGACTACGAGCAGTACTTC. Encoded protein: CASIPFRAGDYEQYF.

This rearrangement joins TRBV7-2 to TRBJ2-1, with unresolved D. This CDR3 contains 15 residues. V gave up 4 bases and J gave up 0 bases, with 10 bases separating them. Looked up from germline, CDR1 is SGHTA and CDR2 is FQGNSA. The CDR3 coding sequence is TGTGCCAGCAGCTCCTCGCGAGTCTCCTACAATGAGCAGTTCTTC. Protein product: CASSSSRVSYNEQFF.

J is TRBJ1-6 and V is TRBV6-5; 7 bases align to TRBD1. Losses at the gene ends were 6 bases for V and 16 bases for J; bases not matched to a gene: 9. There are 12 residues in the CDR3. In germline, CDR1 is MNHEY, CDR2 SVGAGI. Here the CDR3 reads CASSYTTGWLHF. In nucleotides, the CDR3 is TGTGCCAGCAGCTATACGACAGGGTGGCTCCACTTT.

This clone was detected once. The chain joins TRBV7-9 to TRBJ2-1, with a tentative D call TRBD2 (5 bases). This CDR3 comprises 15 residues. Germline CDR1 and CDR2: SEHNR and FQNEAQ (reference sequence). Trimming pared 5 bases from V and 3 bases from J, leaving 14 bases between. The CDR3 here is CASSPTSTLYNEQFF. For the CDR3, the DNA is TGTGCCAGCAGCCCTACTAGTACGCTCTACAATGAGCAGTTCTTC.

The chain couples TRBV7-3 to TRBJ2-3; TRBD2 matches at 13 bases. CDR3 length: 15 amino acids. Germline loops: CDR1 SGHTA, CDR2 FQGTGA. V lost 4 bases and J lost 5; bases outside the gene matches: 3. DNA of the CDR3: TGTGCCAGCAGCTCAGGACTAGCGGGGGTAGATACGCAGTATTTT. Translation gives CASSSGLAGVDTQYF.

The gene calls are TRBV5-6 and TRBJ2-7; 8 bases are shared with TRBD2. Trimming cost V 4 bases and J 7 bases; bases outside gene matches: 19. CDR3 length: 17 residues. Germline V gives CDR1 SGHDT, CDR2 YYEEEE. The CDR3 spells CASSPLSGSGLLREQYF. Here the CDR3 DNA reads TGTGCCAGCAGCCCCCTCAGCGGGAGCGGCCTCCTCCGGGAGCAGTACTTC.

The rearrangement uses TRBV27 and TRBJ1-5, with 7 positions matching TRBD1. The CDR3 length is 16 residues. J was trimmed by 0 bases and V by 6 bases; bases with no gene match: 8. The germline V gene has CDR1 MNHEY and CDR2 SMNVEV (reference sequence). CDR3 amino acids: CASRGGTVYSNQPQHF. The CDR3 DNA is TGTGCCAGCAGAGGCGGGACAGTCTATAGCAATCAGCCCCAGCATTTT.